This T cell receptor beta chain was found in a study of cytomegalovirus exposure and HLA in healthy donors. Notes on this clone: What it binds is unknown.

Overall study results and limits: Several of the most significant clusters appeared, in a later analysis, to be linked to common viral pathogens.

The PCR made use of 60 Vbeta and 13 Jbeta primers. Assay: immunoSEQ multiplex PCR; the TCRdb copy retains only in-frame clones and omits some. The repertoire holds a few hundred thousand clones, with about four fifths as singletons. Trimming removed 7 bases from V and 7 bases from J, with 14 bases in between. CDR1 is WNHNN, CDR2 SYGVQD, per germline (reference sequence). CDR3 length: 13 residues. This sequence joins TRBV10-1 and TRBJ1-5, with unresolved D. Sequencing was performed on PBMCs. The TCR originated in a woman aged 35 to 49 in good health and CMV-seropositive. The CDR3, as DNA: TGCGCCAGCACCCGAGCCTCTAAGCAGCCCCAGCATTTT. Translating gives CASTRASKQPQHF.